This T cell receptor (beta chain) is drawn from a study of beta chain features in type 1 diabetes. A heparinised blood draw that averaged about 116 mL was obtained once from each donor. CDR3 size: 15 residues. V lost 4 bases, J lost 3 bases, and 3 bases stayed unmatched. Germline V gene sequence: CDR1 SGHDN, CDR2 FVKESK. As to this clone: Its cognate antigen is unknown.

Study-level points and caveats: TCRB rearrangement may or may not be influenced by HLA type; here this remained unresolved. For Type 1 diabetes patients, all four CD4+ subsets carried TCRB CDR3s that were moderately but significantly shorter.

As every portion of the isolated RNA was reverse transcribed, the sequencing read expressed TCRB transcripts. TCRdb's copy holds only in-frame clones and misses some; the assay was immunoSEQ multiplex PCR. In the table there are 640,000 or so clones, over 13% of which are singletons. The rearrangement joins TRBV14 to TRBJ1-6; 7 bases are shared with TRBD1. The receptor's source is a young man with type 1 diabetes. Sequenced sample: naive CD4+ T cells from blood. CDR3 residues: CASSLRQGYNSPLHF. CDR3 bases: TGTGCCAGCAGCCTCAGACAGGGCTATAATTCACCCCTCCACTTT.